The T cell receptor (beta chain) described here comes from a study of shared clonotypes between healthy human individuals. The CDR3 runs 13 residues. Per germline, CDR1 MNHEY and CDR2 SMNVEV (reference sequence). The V end was cut by 9 bases, the J end by 0 bases, with 12 bases between. This clone turned up a few times. What it recognizes is unknown. CD4+ cells were split into CD45RA+ naive and CD45RA-negative memory subsets. Study-wide results and caveats: Investigators expected sequencing depth to affect clonotype sharing among donors. Generally, naive subsets came out with larger estimated richness than memory subsets.

Produced via immunoSEQ multiplex PCR; TCRdb's table is partial and in-frame only. Of hundreds of thousands of clones in the sample, under 80% were seen once. The V gene is TRBV27, the J gene TRBJ2-7; D might be TRBD1 (5 bases). Specimen: memory CD4+ T cells sorted from blood. This sample's subset: CD45RA-negative fraction. The clonotype was recovered from a young woman in good health. The CDR3: CASRTRSSYEQYF. The CDR3 DNA reads TGTGCCAGTCGGACACGGAGCTCCTACGAGCAGTACTTC.